The TCR beta chain under discussion was sequenced for a study of blood T cell repertoires in COVID-19. For the study at large: The United States, Italy and Spain provided the acute and convalescent COVID-19 samples. T cells, B-cell-depleted T cells, or PBMCs provided the cDNA or gDNA that served as material.

Assay: immunoSEQ multiplex PCR; the TCRdb copy retains only in-frame clones and omits some. The sample records 150,000 to 200,000 clones, 82% being singletons. Sequencing input: peripheral blood. This clonotype was sampled from a woman over 75 with active or convalescent COVID-19.

CDR3 loop: CASSQDRGTSGGQGATDTQYF. CDR3 DNA: TGCGCCAGCAGCCAAGATCGGGGGACTAGCGGAGGTCAGGGGGCCACAGATACGCAGTATTTT. The chain couples TRBV4-1 to TRBJ2-3, with 11 positions matching TRBD2. The CDR3 loop spans 21 amino acids. The V segment lost 0 bases and the J segment 2 bases; nucleotides outside the gene matches: 16. CDR1 MGHRA and CDR2 YSYEKL come from the germline V gene.